This T cell receptor (beta chain) was captured in a study of T-cell reconstitution after alpha-beta-depleted transplantation in children. Study outcomes and limitations: Some patients' high day-60 TCRbeta diversity was attributed to recipient cells surviving conditioning. Where alpha-beta T cells came from about two months after transplant was reportedly several hundred expanded graft clones. When one year had passed after transplant, most T-cell counts and diversity came from newly produced T cells.

A TCRbeta library incorporating unique molecular identifiers was prepared. TCRdb reprocessed the PCR reads with MiXCR, giving one entry per CDR3 protein. The table records fewer than 750,000 distinct CDR3 sequences, around 27% of them present only once. Worth noting for this clonotype: Its antigen remains unidentified.

The CDR3 runs to 14 residues. Trimming removed 7 bases from V and 5 bases from J; junction bases left unmatched: 3. The germline V gene has CDR1 MNHEY and CDR2 SMNVEV (reference sequence). This chain uses TRBV27 with TRBJ1-5; 12 positions agree with TRBD1. Material: PBMCs, obtained before TCRalphabeta/CD19-depleted stem cell transplant. The clonotype was recovered from a boy in the first two years of life with Wiskott-Aldrich syndrome, due to receive a stem cell transplant. The CDR3 DNA is TGTGCCAGCAAGGGGACAGGGGGCCATCAGCCCCAGCATTTT. Its protein product is CASKGTGGHQPQHF.